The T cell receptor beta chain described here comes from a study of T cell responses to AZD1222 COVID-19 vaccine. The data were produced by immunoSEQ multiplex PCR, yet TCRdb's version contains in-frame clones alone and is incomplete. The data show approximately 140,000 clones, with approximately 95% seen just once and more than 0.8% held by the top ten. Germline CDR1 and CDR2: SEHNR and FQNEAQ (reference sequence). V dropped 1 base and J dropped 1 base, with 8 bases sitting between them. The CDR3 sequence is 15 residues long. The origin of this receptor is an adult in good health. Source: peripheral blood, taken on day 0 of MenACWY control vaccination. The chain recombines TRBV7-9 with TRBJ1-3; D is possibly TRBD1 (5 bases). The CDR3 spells CASSLGGTSGNTIYF. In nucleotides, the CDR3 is TGTGCCAGCAGCTTAGGCGGGACTTCTGGAAACACCATATATTTT.